This TCR beta chain was recovered during a study of early T cells in non-severe SARS-CoV-2 infection. Overall study context: Alpha and beta chains were unpaired, from unsorted whole-blood bulk RNA.

Separate cDNA molecules each had unique molecular identifiers attached to them. TCRdb reanalysed the 5' RACE reads using MiXCR and keeps one entry per CDR3 protein. The repertoire holds under 75,000 distinct CDR3 sequences, 12% seen once, with 8% to 10% in the top ten. This clonotype was counted between two and nine times. The TCR sequence derives from an adult who was a healthcare worker with PCR-confirmed SARS-CoV-2 infection or an uninfected control (not recorded which). Sequencing was performed on whole blood.

CDR3 loop: CASSATLALYEQYF. CDR3 sequence (DNA): TGCGCCAGCAGTGCGACCCTAGCACTCTACGAGCAGTACTTC. V and J are TRBV10-2 and TRBJ2-7; tentatively, D is TRBD2 (5 bases). CDR1 is WSHSY and CDR2 is SAAADI in the germline V gene. The CDR3 runs to 14 residues. Trimming took off 4 bases at V and 3 bases at J, with 13 bases between the two ends.